This T cell receptor beta chain was obtained from a study of cytomegalovirus exposure and HLA in healthy donors. V was shortened by 6 bases and J by 1 base, with 9 bases between the two germline ends. This CDR3 is built from 13 residues. Germline lookup yields CDR1 MNHEY and CDR2 SVGAGI. Primers included in the PCR were 60 Vbeta and 13 Jbeta primers. Only in-frame clones appear in the TCRdb table, and some are missing; sequencing was by immunoSEQ multiplex PCR. The profile shows approximately 190,000 clones, 55% to 75% of them singletons. V and J are TRBV6-5 and TRBJ1-1; no clear D gene. Material for sequencing was PBMCs. This receptor was taken from a man aged 40-49 years in good health and CMV-seropositive. CDR3 in amino acids: CASRGLGNTEAFF. In DNA form, the CDR3 reads TGTGCCAGCAGGGGCCTTGGGAACACTGAAGCTTTCTTT.